This is a list of T cell receptor beta chains from one sample in a study of T cells in Graves' hyperthyroidism and ophthalmopathy. TCRdb reprocessed the multiplex PCR reads with MiXCR, giving one entry per CDR3 protein. The sample carries 380,000 or so distinct CDR3 sequences, 19% recorded once. The sample taken for sequencing was blood. All receptors derive from a woman aged 18-30 years with Graves' hyperthyroidism. CDR3s include the opening cysteine and the closing phenylalanine or tryptophan. A row's size may be missing; if present it is once, few, many or a size class.

v_call: TRBV7-3
clone_size: many
j_call: TRBJ1-1
cdr3_aa: CASSPAGTVNTEAFF

v_call: TRBV7-8
clone_size: many
j_call: TRBJ1-1
cdr3_aa: CASSLQGVARGAGAAFF

v_call: TRBV2
clone_size: few
j_call: TRBJ2-3
cdr3_aa: CASAERGGFGDTQYF

v_call: TRBV6-5
clone_size: many
j_call: TRBJ1-5
cdr3_aa: CASSYSNGPQHF

v_call: TRBV7-8
clone_size: many
j_call: TRBJ2-7
cdr3_aa: CATSLDRDTYEQYF

v_call: TRBV7-6
clone_size: many
j_call: TRBJ1-5
cdr3_aa: CASSDPRGVEPQHF

v_call: TRBV5-1
clone_size: many
j_call: TRBJ1-1
cdr3_aa: CASSFGQSMNTEAFF

v_call: TRBV12-3/TRBV12-4
clone_size: many
j_call: TRBJ1-3
cdr3_aa: CASTTRDGGSIYF

v_call: TRBV5-1
clone_size: many
j_call: TRBJ2-2
cdr3_aa: CASSRQDGELFF

v_call: TRBV20-1
clone_size: .
j_call: TRBJ2-7
cdr3_aa: CSARDRPAVYDQYF

v_call: TRBV5-6
clone_size: few
j_call: TRBJ1-1
cdr3_aa: CASSLGGGVNTEAFF

v_call: TRBV5-1
clone_size: many
j_call: TRBJ1-3
cdr3_aa: CASSLSGHGNTIYF

v_call: TRBV5-1
clone_size: .
j_call: TRBJ2-5
cdr3_aa: CASSFRDRGRQETQYF

v_call: TRBV20-1
clone_size: few
j_call: TRBJ2-2
cdr3_aa: CSARDGGGGGELFF

v_call: TRBV4-1
clone_size: few
j_call: TRBJ1-2
cdr3_aa: CASSQEGRAAYGYTF

v_call: TRBV2
clone_size: .
j_call: TRBJ2-7
cdr3_aa: CASRTSGYYEQYF

v_call: TRBV12-3/TRBV12-4
clone_size: many
j_call: TRBJ1-5
cdr3_aa: CASRSGERNQPQHF

v_call: TRBV11-2
clone_size: many
j_call: TRBJ1-2
cdr3_aa: CASSQTGGLGNYGYTF

v_call: TRBV7-7
clone_size: many
j_call: TRBJ1-6
cdr3_aa: CASSLGDQNSPLHF

v_call: TRBV7-8
clone_size: many
j_call: TRBJ1-2
cdr3_aa: CASSPVGGYGGYTF

v_call: TRBV6-2/TRBV6-3
clone_size: many
j_call: TRBJ2-5
cdr3_aa: CASSTSGPDHSQYF

v_call: TRBV29-1
clone_size: many
j_call: TRBJ1-2
cdr3_aa: CSVEGRDRGRGAYGYTF